This TCR beta chain was captured by sequencing in a study of T-cell memory formation after mild COVID-19 (dated by TCRdb to about 2021). Regarding the complete study: TCR sequence clusters from the two donors were largely donor specific. Two young, previously healthy adult volunteers made up the cohort, one male and one female. T-cell clones expanding and contracting after mild COVID-19 in a couple of donors were tracked by longitudinal TCRalpha and TCRbeta repertoire sequencing.

Concerning this clonotype itself: The antigen it recognizes is unknown. One base away there is no much larger clone; base qualities are not given.

Reading the germline V gene gives CDR1 SGHRS and CDR2 YFSETQ. Here V drops 4 bases and J drops 3 bases, and the junction holds 1 base not matched to any gene. The CDR3 has 13 amino acids, counting the end cysteine and phenylalanine. Solely the CDR3 DNA is kept, with 39 bases framed from the first base. Reads for this sample came from an Illumina NovaSeq 6000. TCRalpha and TCRbeta cDNA libraries were constructed by 5'RACE with constant-segment primers, with sample barcodes and unique molecular identifiers being introduced. RNA was extracted from every sample with Trizol reagent. Libraries were amplified in two PCR steps, with a second sample barcode and Illumina TruSeq adapters added in the second step. Sequencing of the libraries was done on an Illumina NovaSeq, producing 2 x 150 bp paired-end reads. The study's own analysis went as follows. Reads were demultiplexed and collapsed into UMI-guided consensus sequences with migec v1.2.7. Using mixcr v2.1.11, the UMI consensuses were aligned to TRA and TRB V and J templates and assembled into clonotypes. A clonotype was counted as expanded or contracted only if both edgeR and NoisET called the change significant, with noise models trained on biological replicates. For edgeR calls, the thresholds were a false discovery rate-adjusted p below 0.01 and a log2 fold-change of 1. PCA with hierarchical clustering of max-normalized trajectories of the 1000 most abundant clonotypes was used as exploratory dynamics analysis. Separately sequenced CD4+ and CD8+ repertoires were used to assign a CD4 or CD8 phenotype to each responding clone. TCRdb reanalyzed the raw reads on its own, using fastp at Q25 for trimming and MiXCR for clone calling, and kept in-frame beta chains. All rows with the same CDR3 protein become a single entry with the most common DNA and genes. TCRdb's processing, not the study's, gives the V and J calls here. The sample table records about 190,000 distinct CDR3 sequences; about 18% of these occur just once. Together, the top ten hold 2% to 3% of the sample.

The study at large found these results: From day 15 to 85, contracting clones showed balanced CD4/CD8 phenotypes, whereas a second wave of clones that expanded from day 15 to 37 leaned towards CD4+. Contracting CD4+ clones were found mainly in CM and EM memory subsets, while CD8+ clones were enriched in EMRA. SARS-CoV-2 specificity of the second-wave clones peaking on day 37 was not confirmed. The detection of some responding clones in pre-infection memory suggests that pre-existing cross-reactive memory T cells joined the SARS-CoV-2 response. Only two mild cases were covered by the study, and larger cohorts that include severe cases with pre-infection samples were considered necessary.

PBMCs were isolated by Ficoll-Paque density gradient centrifugation. Here the chain combines TRBV5-1 and TRBJ2-5; 9 central bases correspond to TRBD2. The receptor was derived from an adult woman who had mild COVID-19 (a few samples of this study predate the infection). The sample titles of this study are shuffled in the database, so cell type and time point are left out; the donor was told from shared clones. Sequencing used PBMCs or a T cell subset sorted from them (not recorded which). The nucleotide sequence reads TGCGCCAGCAGCCGGACTAGCGAAGAGACCCAGTACTTC. It codes for CASSRTSEETQYF.